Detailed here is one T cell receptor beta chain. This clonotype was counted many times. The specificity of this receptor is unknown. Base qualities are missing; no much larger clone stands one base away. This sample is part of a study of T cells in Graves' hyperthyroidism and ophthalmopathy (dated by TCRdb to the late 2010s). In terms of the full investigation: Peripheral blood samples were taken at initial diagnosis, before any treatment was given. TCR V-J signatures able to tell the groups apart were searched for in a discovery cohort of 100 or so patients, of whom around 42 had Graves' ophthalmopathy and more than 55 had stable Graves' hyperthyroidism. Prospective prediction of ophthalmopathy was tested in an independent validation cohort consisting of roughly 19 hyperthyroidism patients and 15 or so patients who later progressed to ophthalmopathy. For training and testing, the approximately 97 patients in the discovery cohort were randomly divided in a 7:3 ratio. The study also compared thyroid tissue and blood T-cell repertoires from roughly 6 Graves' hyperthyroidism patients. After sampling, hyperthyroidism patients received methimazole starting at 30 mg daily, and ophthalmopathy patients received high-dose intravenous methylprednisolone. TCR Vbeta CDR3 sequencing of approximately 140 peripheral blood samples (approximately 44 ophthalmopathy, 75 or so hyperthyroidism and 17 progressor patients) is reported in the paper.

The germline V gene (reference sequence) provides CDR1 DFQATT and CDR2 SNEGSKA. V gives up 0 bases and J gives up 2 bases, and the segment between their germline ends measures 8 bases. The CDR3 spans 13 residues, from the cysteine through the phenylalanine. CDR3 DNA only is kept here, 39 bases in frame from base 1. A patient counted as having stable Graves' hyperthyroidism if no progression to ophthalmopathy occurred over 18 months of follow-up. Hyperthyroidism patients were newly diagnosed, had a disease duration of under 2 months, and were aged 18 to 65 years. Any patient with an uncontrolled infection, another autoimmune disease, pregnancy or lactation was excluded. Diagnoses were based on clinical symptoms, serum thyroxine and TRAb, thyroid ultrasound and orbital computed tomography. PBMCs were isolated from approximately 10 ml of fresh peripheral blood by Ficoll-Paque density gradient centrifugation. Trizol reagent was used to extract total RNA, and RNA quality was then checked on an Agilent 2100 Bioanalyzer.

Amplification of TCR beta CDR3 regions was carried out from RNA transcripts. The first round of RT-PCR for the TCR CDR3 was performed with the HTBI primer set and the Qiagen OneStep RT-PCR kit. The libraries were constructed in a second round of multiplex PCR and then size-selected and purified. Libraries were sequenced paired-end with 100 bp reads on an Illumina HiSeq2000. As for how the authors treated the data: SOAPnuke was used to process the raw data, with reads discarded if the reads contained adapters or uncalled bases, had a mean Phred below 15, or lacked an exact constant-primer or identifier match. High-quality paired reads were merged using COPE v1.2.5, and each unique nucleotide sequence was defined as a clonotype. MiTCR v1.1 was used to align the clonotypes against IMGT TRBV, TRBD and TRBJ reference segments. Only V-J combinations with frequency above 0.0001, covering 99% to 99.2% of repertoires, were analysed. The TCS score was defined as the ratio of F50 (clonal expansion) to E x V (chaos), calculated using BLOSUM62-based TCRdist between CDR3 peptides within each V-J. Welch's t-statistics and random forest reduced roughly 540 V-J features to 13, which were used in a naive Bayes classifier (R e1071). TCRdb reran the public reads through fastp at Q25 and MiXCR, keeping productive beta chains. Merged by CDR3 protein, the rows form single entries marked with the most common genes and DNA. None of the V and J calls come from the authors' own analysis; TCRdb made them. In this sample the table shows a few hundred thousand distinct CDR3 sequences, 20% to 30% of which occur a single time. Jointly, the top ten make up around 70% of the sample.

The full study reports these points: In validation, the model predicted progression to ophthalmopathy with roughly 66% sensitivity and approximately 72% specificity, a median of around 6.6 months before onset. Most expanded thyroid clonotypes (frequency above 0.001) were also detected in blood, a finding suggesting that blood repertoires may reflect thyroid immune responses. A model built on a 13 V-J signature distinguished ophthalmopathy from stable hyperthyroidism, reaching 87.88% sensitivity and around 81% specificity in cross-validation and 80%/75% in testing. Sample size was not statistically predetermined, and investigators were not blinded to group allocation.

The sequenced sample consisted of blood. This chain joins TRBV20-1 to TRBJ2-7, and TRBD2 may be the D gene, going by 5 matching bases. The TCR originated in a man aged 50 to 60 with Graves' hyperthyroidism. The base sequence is TGCAGTGCTAGAGAACCGGGGACCTACGAGCAGTACTTC. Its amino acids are CSAREPGTYEQYF.